These 3 T cell receptor beta chains share one sample of origin, sequenced in a study of blood T cell repertoires in COVID-19 (dated by TCRdb to between 2020 and 2021). Libraries were prepared through the immunoSEQ multiplex PCR assay. As stored in TCRdb, this immuneACCESS dataset retains in-frame rearrangements with V and J assigned. A fraction of the clones does not appear; measured against another copy, unresolved V genes explain less than half of the discrepancy, and the remainder lacks a known reason. The sample profile shows 120,000 to 150,000 clones; 84% of them were found once. The ten biggest clones cover under 5.5% of the sample. The sequencing sample was made of PBMCs or T cells enriched from blood (not recorded which). Receptor source: a man aged 35-49 years with acute COVID-19.

The V gene is TRBV7-9, the J gene TRBJ1-5, with D hard to call. Germline V gene sequence: CDR1 SEHNR, CDR2 FQNEAQ (reference sequence). Deletions cut 8 bases from V and 0 bases from J, with 11 bases between. The CDR3 runs to 14 residues. Here the CDR3 DNA reads TGTGCCAGCTCGAGGGATAATAGCAATCAGCCCCAGCATTTT. Protein sequence: CASSRDNSNQPQHF.

The chain joins TRBV27 to TRBJ2-7; 10 bases map to TRBD2. CDR3 length: 15 residues. V lost 3 bases and J lost 6; bases outside the gene matches: 8. The V gene's germline CDR1 is MNHEY and CDR2 SMNVEV (reference sequence). CDR3 sequence reads: CASSFVASGGFEQYF. The CDR3, as DNA: TGTGCCAGCAGTTTTGTCGCTAGCGGGGGTTTCGAGCAGTACTTC.

V and J are TRBV24-1 and TRBJ1-1; D call uncertain. The CDR3 consists of 14 residues. In germline, CDR1 is KGHDR, CDR2 SFDVKD. V was cut by 2 bases and J by 1 base, with 7 bases left in between. CDR3 residues: CATSDSRQNTEAFF. CDR3 DNA sequence: TGTGCCACCAGTGATTCTCGACAGAACACTGAAGCTTTCTTT.